This note documents a single TCR beta chain sequence. The antigen is unknown. At one of its ends the junction is not consistent with the germline gene, which may arise from a read error. This sample was taken from a study of tumor-infiltrating lymphocytes in primary liver carcinoma. Unsorted bulk tissue of about 20-30 mg yielded co-extracted RNA and DNA. The authors made TCR beta cDNA from about 500 ng total RNA with a constant-region primer. ARM-PCR was slightly modified, and three nested multiplex PCR rounds with it gave rise to the TCR beta libraries. Researchers ran the first two PCR rounds for approximately 10 cycles each with TRBV1-TRBV30 forward primers and a C-beta reverse primer. In TCRdb, the multiplex PCR reads were re-called with MiXCR into one record per CDR3 protein. The profile shows about 30,000 distinct CDR3 sequences, 71% of them singletons. CDR1 and CDR2 from the germline V gene are MDHEN and SYDVKM. The CDR3 is made up of 13 amino acids.

Points from the study as a whole: Blood had a significantly lower top-250-clone fraction than tumors did (p = 0.039).

The chain combines TRBV28 with TRBJ2-2; D possibly corresponds to TRBD2 (5 bases). The receptor's source is a woman aged 25-40 years with primary liver carcinoma and hepatitis B virus infection. The sequencing sample was made of liver tumor tissue from sampling region 3. Subset noted: tumor region T3, left-lateral pole. The CDR3 DNA reads TGTGCCAACAGTTTAAGTGGCACCGGGGAGCTATTTTTT. Amino acid sequence: CANSLSGTGELFF.